This T cell receptor beta chain came from a study of blood T cell repertoires in COVID-19. Background on the study: The United States, Italy and Spain were the sources of the acute and convalescent COVID-19 samples. Sources were T cells, B-cell-depleted T cells, or PBMCs; the material itself was cDNA or gDNA.

Original data processing: By means of reference gene primer amplification, nucleated cell counts were estimated. Profiled with immunoSEQ multiplex PCR; TCRdb holds only in-frame clones, not every one. D and trimming were read from the DNA, whereas the V and J calls and clone size are those reported in that table. This sample carries under 300,000 clones, 89% of them seen once, and the ten largest clones take 4% to 5%. Trimming cost V 0 bases and J 4 bases; bases outside gene matches: 2. The germline V gene has CDR1 MGHRA and CDR2 YSYEKL. CDR3 length: 15 amino acids. Sequencing used peripheral blood. The receptor comes from a middle-aged woman who had recovered from COVID-19. This chain joins TRBV4-1 and TRBJ2-2; TRBD1 agrees at 7 bases. The CDR3 spells CASSQETGATGELFF. CDR3 DNA sequence: TGCGCCAGCAGCCAAGAAACAGGGGCCACCGGGGAGCTGTTTTTT.